The source of this TCR beta chain is a study of identifying expanded T cells in peripheral blood (dated by TCRdb to between 2018 and 2020). At the level of the whole study: Technical replicates were generated by sequencing separate aliquots of the same genomic DNA pool, and four replicates were compared pairwise.

The immunoSEQ Assay, which uses bias-controlled multiplex PCR amplification of genomic DNA, was used to profile TCRbeta CDR3 regions. Regarding the original processing steps: To quantify the absolute abundance of each unique TCRbeta CDR3 region, the sequences were collapsed and filtered. Two models were used to test differential abundance: a binomial model (Fisher-equivalent) and a beta-binomial model that adds time-dependent variance fitted from healthy donors. Any clone with fewer than 5 combined templates was excluded, and a clone was called differentially abundant if its Benjamini-Hochberg FDR was below 0.01. The form v = (b*log(k)+a)^2 was used to model beta-binomial variance as a function of total template count across the two samples. Imported from immuneACCESS, the table was reduced by TCRdb to in-frame sequences with V and J called. These copies leave out some clones; in studies compared against another copy, an unresolved V gene accounts for under half, and the cause of the remainder is not known. V, J and clone size are those of that table, while D and trimming were read from the DNA. This sample comprises approximately 120,000 clones, 88% of them detected only once. Of the sample, around 8.3% is held by the ten largest clones.

The study at large found these results: The authors expected biological variance in healthy repertoires might increase further over much longer intervals such as months to years. The binomial model flagged approximately 1.2 differentially abundant clones between technical replicates but approximately 16 over around two weeks and roughly 19 over roughly 4 weeks. In all healthy donors, the variance in clone template counts between samples taken roughly 14 days apart rose significantly as total template count increased. Both the number of clones called differentially abundant and the false-positive rate were significantly reduced by the beta-binomial model across all healthy-donor time intervals.

This clone is a singleton in its sample. This clone's antigen is unknown. Base qualities are not at hand, and no much larger clone is one base apart. Based on the germline V gene, the CDR1 and CDR2 sequences are SGHAT and FQNNGV. V was cut back by 5 bases and J by 4 bases, leaving a gap of 12 bases between them. Its CDR3 holds 14 amino acids, cysteine through phenylalanine. The retained sequence is limited to the CDR3, 42 bases, with the frame set at the first base. No immune events, such as infections, were documented for the healthy donors during the collection period. To calibrate time-dependent variance in a beta-binomial model of T-cell clone differential abundance, blood repertoires from healthy donors were used as a training cohort. The training cohort comprised roughly ten healthy donors, 3 female and 7 male. On average the donors were approximately 43 years old, and their ages spanned about 29 to 64 years. Whole blood from each healthy donor was obtained from a commercial supplier and was collected at three time points about two weeks apart. Genomic DNA was extracted from unsorted whole blood for immunosequencing.

The V and J genes are TRBV11-2 and TRBJ1-3; matching of 6 bases hints at TRBD1 as the D gene. This receptor was obtained from a person aged 18 to 75 in good health. The specimen was blood. The nucleotide sequence reads as follows: TGTGCCAGCAGCAAGCGGGGGCTCGGAAACACCATATATTTT. This yields the protein CASSKRGLGNTIYF.